This section outlines one T cell receptor (beta chain) sequence together with its context. The antigen is not known. These data belong to a study of OX40 agonist ivuxolimab in advanced cancers. V lost 1 base, J lost 0 bases, and 13 bases lay in between. CDR1 LGHNA and CDR2 YSLEER come from the germline V gene. The CDR3 is 16 amino acids. Only in-frame clones appear in the TCRdb table, and some are missing; sequencing was by immunoSEQ multiplex PCR. The sample carries 70,000 or so clones, almost 90% recorded once. Study-level points and caveats: The average count of expanded clones was higher among CD8+ T cells than among CD4+.

The source is an adult with an advanced solid tumor such as melanoma, head and neck, liver or kidney cancer. This material consisted of CD4+ or CD8+ T cells sorted from blood, taken in a trial of the OX40 agonist ivuxolimab. The J gene is TRBJ2-7, the V gene TRBV4-3, with TRBD1 as a possible D gene (5 bases). As DNA, the CDR3 is TGCGCCAGCAGCCAAGTTGTACAGGTGGGCTCCTACGAGCAGTACTTC. Its translation: CASSQVVQVGSYEQYF.